This paragraph covers one T cell receptor (beta chain) sequence. The antigen remains unidentified. There are 15 residues in the CDR3. Per germline, CDR1 SGHDT and CDR2 YYEEEE. V lost 0 bases and J 6 bases, leaving 14 bases between the germline ends. The authors loaded 200 ng DNA, roughly 33,000 T cell genomes, into sorted-subset replicate PCRs. The repertoire was sequenced with immunoSEQ multiplex PCR; TCRdb's copy has only in-frame clones and lacks some. The table lists 600,000 to 800,000 clones, roughly two thirds of them singletons. These data come from a study of shared clonotypes between healthy human individuals. Overall study context: CD4 naive and CD4 memory each took three plates per donor, while CD8 naive took two and CD8 memory one. General study results and limits: The four-donor shared clonotypes exceeded non-shared clonotypes in generation probability, with non-shared ones scoring lower. Limited genetic and exposure-history diversity came from having few donors.

The chain employs TRBV5-6 and TRBJ2-3; D gene unclear. This receptor was obtained from a woman between 25 and 40 years old in good health. Sequencing was carried out using memory CD4+ T cells sorted from blood. Documented subset: CD45RA-negative fraction. CDR3 amino acids: CASSLGSTRPDTQYF. Here the CDR3 DNA reads TGTGCCAGCAGCTTGGGTAGCACCCGCCCGGATACGCAGTATTTT.